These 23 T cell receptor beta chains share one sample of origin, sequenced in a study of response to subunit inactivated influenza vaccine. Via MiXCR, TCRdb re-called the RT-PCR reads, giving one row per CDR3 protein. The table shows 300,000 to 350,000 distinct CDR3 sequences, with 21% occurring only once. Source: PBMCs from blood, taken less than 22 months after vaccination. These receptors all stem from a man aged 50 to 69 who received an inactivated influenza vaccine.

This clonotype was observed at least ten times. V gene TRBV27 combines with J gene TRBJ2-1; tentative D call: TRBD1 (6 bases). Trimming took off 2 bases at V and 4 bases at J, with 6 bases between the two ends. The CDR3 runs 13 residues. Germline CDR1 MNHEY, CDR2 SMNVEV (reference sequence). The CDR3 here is CASSLQGYNEQFF. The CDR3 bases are TGTGCCAGCAGTTTACAGGGGTACAATGAGCAGTTCTTC.

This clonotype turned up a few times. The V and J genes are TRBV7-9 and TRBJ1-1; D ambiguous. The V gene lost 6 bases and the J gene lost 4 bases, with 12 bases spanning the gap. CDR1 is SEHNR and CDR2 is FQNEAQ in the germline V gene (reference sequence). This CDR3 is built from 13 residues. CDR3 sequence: CASRPTIITEAFF. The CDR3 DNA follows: TGTGCCAGCAGGCCTACTATAATCACTGAAGCTTTCTTT.

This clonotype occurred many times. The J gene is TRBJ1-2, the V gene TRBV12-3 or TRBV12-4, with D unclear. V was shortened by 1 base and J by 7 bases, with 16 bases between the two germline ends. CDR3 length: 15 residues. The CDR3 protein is CASSLGADTGFGYTF. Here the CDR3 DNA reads TGTGCCAGCAGTTTAGGCGCAGACACCGGTTTTGGCTACACCTTC.

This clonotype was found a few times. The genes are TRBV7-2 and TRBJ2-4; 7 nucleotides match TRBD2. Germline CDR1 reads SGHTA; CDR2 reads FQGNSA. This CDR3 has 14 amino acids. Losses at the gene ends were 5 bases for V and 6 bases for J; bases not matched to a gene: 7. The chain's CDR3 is CASSTRLAGNIQYF. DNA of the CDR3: TGTGCCAGCAGCACACGACTAGCTGGAAACATTCAGTACTTC.

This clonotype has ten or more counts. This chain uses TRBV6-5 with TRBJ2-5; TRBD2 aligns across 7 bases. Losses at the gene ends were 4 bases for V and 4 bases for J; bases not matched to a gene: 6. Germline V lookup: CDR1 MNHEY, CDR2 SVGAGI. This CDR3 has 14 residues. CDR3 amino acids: CASSFRLARETQYF. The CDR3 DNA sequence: TGTGCCAGCAGTTTCCGACTAGCTCGAGAGACCCAGTACTTC.

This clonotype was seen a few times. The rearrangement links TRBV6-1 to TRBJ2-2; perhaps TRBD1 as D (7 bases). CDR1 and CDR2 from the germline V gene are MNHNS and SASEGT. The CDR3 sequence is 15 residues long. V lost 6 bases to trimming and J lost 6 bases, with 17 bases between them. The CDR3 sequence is CASRKGQTGAGELFF. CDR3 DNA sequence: TGTGCCAGCAGGAAGGGACAGACGGGGGCCGGGGAGCTGTTTTTT.

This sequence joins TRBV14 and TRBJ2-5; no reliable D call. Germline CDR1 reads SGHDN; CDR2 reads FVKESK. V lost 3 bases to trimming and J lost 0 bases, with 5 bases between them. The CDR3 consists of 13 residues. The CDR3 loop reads CASSQWHQETQYF. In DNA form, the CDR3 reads TGTGCCAGCAGCCAGTGGCACCAAGAGACCCAGTACTTC.

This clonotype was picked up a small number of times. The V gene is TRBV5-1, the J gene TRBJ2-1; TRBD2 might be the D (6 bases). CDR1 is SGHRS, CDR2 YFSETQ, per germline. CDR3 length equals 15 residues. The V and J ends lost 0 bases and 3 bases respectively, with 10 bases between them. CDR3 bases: TGCGCCAGCAGCTTGGCCAGCGGGTTCTACAATGAGCAGTTCTTC. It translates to CASSLASGFYNEQFF.

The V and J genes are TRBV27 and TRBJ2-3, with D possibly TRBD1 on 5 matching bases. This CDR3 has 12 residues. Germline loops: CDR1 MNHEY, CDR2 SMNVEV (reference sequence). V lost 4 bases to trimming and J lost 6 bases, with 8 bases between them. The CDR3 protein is CASSSRVDTQYF. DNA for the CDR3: TGTGCCAGCAGTTCCAGGGTGGATACGCAGTATTTT.

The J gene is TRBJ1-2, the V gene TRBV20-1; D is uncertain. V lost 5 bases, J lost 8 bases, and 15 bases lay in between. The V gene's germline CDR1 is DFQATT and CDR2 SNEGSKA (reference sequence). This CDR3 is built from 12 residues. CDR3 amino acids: CSASEPARGYTF. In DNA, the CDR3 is TGCAGTGCTTCGGAACCAGCTAGGGGCTACACCTTC.

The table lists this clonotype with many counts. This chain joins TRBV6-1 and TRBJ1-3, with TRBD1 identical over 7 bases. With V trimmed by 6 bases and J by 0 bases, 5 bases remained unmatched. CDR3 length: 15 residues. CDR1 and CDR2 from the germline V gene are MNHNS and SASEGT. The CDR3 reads CASRGTVSSGNTIYF. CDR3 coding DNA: TGTGCCAGCAGGGGGACAGTTAGCTCTGGAAACACCATATATTTT.

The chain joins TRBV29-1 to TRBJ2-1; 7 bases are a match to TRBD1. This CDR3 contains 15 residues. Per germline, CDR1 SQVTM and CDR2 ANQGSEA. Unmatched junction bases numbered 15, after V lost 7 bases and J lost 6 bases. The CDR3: CSAYRGQVRANEQFF. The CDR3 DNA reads TGCAGCGCATATAGGGGGCAGGTCCGGGCCAATGAGCAGTTCTTC.

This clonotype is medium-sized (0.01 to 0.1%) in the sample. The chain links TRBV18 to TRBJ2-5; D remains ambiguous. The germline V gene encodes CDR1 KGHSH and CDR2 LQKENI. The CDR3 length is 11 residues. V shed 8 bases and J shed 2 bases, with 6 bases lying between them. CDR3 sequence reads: CASSLQETQYF. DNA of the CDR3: TGTGCCAGCAGCTTACAAGAGACCCAGTACTTC. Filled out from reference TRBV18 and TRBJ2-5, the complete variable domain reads NAGVMQNPRHLVRRRGQEARLRCSPMKGHSHVYWYRQLPEEGLKFMVYLQKENIIDESGMPKERFSAEFPKEGPSILRIQQVVRGDSAAYFCASSLQETQYFGPGTRLLVL.

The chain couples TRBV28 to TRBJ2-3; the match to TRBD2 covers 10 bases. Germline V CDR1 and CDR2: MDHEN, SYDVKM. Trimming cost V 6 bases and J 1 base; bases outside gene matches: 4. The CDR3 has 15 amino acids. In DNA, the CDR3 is TGTGCCAGCAGCGGGACTAGCGCCCGCACAGATACGCAGTATTTT. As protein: CASSGTSARTDTQYF.

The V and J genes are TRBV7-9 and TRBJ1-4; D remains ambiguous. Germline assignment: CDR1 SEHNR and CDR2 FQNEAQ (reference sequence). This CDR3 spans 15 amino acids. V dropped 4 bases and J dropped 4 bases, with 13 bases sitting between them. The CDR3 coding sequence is TGTGCCAGCAGCTCCCAACTGAGCTTTAATGAAAAACTGTTTTTT. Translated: CASSSQLSFNEKLFF.

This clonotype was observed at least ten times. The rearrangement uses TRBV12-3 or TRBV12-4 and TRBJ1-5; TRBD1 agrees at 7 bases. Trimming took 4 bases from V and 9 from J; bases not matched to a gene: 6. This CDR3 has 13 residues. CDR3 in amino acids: CASSSRTGRPQHF. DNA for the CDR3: TGTGCCAGCAGTTCTAGGACAGGCAGGCCCCAGCATTTT.

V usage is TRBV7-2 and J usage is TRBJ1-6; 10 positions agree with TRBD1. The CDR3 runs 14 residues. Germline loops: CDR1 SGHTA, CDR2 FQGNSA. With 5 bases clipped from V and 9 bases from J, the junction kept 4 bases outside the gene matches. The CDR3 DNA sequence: TGTGCCAGCAGCCCCCGGGACAGGGGTTCACCCCTCCACTTT. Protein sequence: CASSPRDRGSPLHF.

The CDR3 bases are TGTGCCAGCGCCAGGGTCCAAGAGACCCAGTACTTC. Translating it yields CASARVQETQYF. The chain joins TRBV12-3 or TRBV12-4 to TRBJ2-5, with D maybe TRBD1 (5 bases). V was clipped by 8 bases and J by 1 base, with 8 bases between them. CDR3 length: 12 residues.

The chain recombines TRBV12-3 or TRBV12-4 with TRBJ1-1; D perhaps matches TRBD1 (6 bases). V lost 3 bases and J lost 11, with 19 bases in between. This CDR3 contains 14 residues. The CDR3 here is CASSFPGTSTLAFF. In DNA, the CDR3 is TGTGCCAGCAGTTTTCCCGGGACATCTACGTTGGCTTTCTTT.

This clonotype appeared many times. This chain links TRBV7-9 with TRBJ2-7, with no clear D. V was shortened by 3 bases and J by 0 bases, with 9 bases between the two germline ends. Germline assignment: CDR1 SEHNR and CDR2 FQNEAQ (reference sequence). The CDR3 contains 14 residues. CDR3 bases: TGTGCCAGCAGCTTTGACAAGAGCTCCTACGAGCAGTACTTC. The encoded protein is CASSFDKSSYEQYF.

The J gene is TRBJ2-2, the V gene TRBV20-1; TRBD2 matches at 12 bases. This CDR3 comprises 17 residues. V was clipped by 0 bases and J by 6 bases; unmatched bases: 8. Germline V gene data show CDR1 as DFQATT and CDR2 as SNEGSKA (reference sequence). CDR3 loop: CSARDPSGRAPAGELFF. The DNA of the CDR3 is TGCAGTGCTAGAGATCCTAGCGGGAGGGCCCCAGCCGGGGAGCTGTTTTTT.

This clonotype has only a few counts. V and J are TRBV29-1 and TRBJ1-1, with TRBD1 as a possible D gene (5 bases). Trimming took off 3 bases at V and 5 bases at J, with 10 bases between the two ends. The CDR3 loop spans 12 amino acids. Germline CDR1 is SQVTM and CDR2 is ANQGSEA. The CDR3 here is CSVERRATEAFF. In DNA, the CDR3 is TGCAGCGTTGAGCGCAGGGCTACTGAAGCTTTCTTT.

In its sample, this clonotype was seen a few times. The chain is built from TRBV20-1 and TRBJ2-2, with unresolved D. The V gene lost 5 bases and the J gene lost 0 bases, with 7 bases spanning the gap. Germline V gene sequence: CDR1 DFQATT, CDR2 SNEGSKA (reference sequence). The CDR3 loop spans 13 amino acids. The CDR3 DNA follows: TGCAGTGCTCTACCTCCGAACACCGGGGAGCTGTTTTTT. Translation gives CSALPPNTGELFF.